This TCR beta chain was captured by sequencing in a study of cytomegalovirus exposure and HLA in healthy donors. Study overall: A later analysis reported the 130 or so validation repertoires used the same platform as the 666 first-cohort repertoires.

As for this clone: The antigen is not known.

Produced via immunoSEQ multiplex PCR; TCRdb's table is partial and in-frame only. The table records about 120,000 clones, 85% of them present only once. General study findings and limits: Specificity of a few CMV-associated chains for CMV antigens was verified in vitro. The study designated 150 or so TCR beta chains cytomegalovirus-associated. Reports indicated that the classifier achieved high specificity and sensitivity in diagnosing cytomegalovirus status.

Germline V gene data show CDR1 as SNHLY and CDR2 as FYNNEI. V was clipped by 3 bases and J by 2 bases; unmatched bases: 5. This CDR3 region has 16 residues. The sequenced sample was PBMCs. V usage is TRBV2 and J usage is TRBJ2-3; 10 nucleotides agree with TRBD2. The receptor comes from a woman aged 25 to 39 in good health and CMV-seronegative. Here the CDR3 DNA reads TGTGCCAGCAGTGATCCTAGCGGGGGCTCCACAGATACGCAGTATTTT. Translation gives CASSDPSGGSTDTQYF.